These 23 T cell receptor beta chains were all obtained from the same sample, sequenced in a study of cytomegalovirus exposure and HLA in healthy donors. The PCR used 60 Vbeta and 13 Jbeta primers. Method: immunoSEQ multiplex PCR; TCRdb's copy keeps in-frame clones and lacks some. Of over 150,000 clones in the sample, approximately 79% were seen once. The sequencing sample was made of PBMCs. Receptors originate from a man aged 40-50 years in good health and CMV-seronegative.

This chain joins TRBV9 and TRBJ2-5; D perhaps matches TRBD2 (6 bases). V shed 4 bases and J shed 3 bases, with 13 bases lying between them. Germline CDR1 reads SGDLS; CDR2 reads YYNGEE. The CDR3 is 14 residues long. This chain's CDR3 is CASSPFGTEETQYF. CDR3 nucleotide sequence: TGTGCCAGCAGCCCCTTTGGGACTGAAGAGACCCAGTACTTC.

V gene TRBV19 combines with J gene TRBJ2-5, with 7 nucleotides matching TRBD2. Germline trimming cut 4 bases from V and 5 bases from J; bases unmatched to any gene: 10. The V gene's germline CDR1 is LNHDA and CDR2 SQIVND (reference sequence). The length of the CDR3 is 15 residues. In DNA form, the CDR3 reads TGTGCCAGTAGTAGCGCGGCGGGAGTTTGGGAGACCCAGTACTTC. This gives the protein CASSSAAGVWETQYF.

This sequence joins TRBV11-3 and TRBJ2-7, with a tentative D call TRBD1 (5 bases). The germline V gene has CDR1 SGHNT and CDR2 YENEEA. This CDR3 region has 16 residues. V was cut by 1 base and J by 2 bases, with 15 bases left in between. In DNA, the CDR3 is TGTGCCAGCAGCTTAGTGGTCAGGGAATCAACCTACGAGCAGTACTTC. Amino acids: CASSLVVRESTYEQYF.

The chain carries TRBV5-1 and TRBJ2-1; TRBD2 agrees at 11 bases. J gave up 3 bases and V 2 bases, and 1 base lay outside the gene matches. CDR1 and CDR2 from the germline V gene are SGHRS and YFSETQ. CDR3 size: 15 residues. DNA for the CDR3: TGCGCCAGCAGCTTTACTAGCGGGAGCTACAATGAGCAGTTCTTC. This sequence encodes CASSFTSGSYNEQFF.

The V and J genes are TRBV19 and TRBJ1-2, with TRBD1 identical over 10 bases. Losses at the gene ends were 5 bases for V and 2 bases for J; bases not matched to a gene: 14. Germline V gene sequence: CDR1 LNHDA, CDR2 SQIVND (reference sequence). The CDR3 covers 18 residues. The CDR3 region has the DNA TGTGCCAGTAGTGCACGACAAGGACAGGGGGTGTCCAACTATGGCTACACCTTC. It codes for CASSARQGQGVSNYGYTF. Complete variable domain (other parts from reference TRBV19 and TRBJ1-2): DGGITQSPKYLFRKEGQNVTLSCEQNLNHDAMYWYRQDPGQGLRLIYYSQIVNDFQKGDIAEGYSVSREKKESFPLTVTSAQKNPTAFYLCASSARQGQGVSNYGYTFGSGTRLTVV.

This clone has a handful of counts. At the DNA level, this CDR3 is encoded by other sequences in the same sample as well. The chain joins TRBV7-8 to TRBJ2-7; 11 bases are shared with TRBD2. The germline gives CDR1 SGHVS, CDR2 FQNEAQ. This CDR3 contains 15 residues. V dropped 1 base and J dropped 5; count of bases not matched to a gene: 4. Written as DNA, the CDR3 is TGTGCCAGCAGCTTAGGAACTAGCGGGAGCCACGAGCAGTACTTC. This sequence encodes CASSLGTSGSHEQYF.

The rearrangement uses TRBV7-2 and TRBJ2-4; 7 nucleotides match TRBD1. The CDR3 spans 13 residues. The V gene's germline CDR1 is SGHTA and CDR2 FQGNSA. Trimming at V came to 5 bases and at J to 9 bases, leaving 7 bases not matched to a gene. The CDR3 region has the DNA TGTGCCAGCAGCCTAAATGACAGGGTCATTCAGTACTTC. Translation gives CASSLNDRVIQYF. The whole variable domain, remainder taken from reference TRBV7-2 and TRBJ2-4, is GAGVSQSPSNKVTEKGKDVELRCDPISGHTALYWYRQSLGQGLEFLIYFQGNSAPDKSGLPSDRFSAERTGGSVSTLTIQRTQQEDSAVYLCASSLNDRVIQYFGAGTRLSVL.

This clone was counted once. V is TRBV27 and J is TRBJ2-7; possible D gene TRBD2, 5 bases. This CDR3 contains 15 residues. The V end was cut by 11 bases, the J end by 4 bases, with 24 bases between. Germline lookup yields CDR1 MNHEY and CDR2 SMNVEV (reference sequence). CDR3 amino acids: CAFPRLGKRTYEQYF. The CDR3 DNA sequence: TGTGCCTTTCCACGGTTGGGTAAGCGGACTTACGAGCAGTACTTC.

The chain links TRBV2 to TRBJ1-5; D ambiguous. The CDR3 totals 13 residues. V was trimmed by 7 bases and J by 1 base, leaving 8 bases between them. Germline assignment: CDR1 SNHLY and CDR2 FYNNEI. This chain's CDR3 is CASTPLSNQPQHF. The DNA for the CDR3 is TGTGCCAGCACCCCCTTGAGCAATCAGCCCCAGCATTTT. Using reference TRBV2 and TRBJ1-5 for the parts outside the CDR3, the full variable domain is EPEVTQTPSHQVTQMGQEVILRCVPISNHLYFYWYRQILGQKVEFLVSFYNNEISEKSEIFDDQFSVERPDGSNFTLKIRSTKLEDSAMYFCASTPLSNQPQHFGDGTRLSIL.

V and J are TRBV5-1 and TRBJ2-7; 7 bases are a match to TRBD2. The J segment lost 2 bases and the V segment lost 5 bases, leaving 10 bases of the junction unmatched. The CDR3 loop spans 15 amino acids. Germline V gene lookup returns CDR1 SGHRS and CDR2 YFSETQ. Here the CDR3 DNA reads TGCGCCAGCAGATTGAGAAGCGGGACGACCTACGAGCAGTACTTC. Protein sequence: CASRLRSGTTYEQYF.

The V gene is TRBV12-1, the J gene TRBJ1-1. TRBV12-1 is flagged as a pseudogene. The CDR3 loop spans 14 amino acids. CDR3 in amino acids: CASSFPGESTEAFF. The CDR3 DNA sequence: TGTGCCAGCAGCTTTCCCGGGGAGAGCACTGAAGCTTTCTTT.

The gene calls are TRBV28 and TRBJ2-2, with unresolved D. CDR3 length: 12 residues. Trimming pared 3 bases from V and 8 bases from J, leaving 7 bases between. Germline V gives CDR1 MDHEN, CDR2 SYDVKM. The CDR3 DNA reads TGTGCCAGCAGTTTCGGAGCTGGGGAGCTGTTTTTT. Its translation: CASSFGAGELFF. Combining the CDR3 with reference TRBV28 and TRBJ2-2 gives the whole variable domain DVKVTQSSRYLVKRTGEKVFLECVQDMDHENMFWYRQDPGLGLRLIYFSYDVKMKEKGDIPEGYSVSREKKERFSLILESASTNQTSMYLCASSFGAGELFFGEGSRLTVL.

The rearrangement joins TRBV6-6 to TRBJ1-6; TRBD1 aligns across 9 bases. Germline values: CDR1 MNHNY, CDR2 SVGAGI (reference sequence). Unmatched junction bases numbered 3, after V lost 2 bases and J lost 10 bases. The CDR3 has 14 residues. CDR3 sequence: CASSYGGQGSPLHF. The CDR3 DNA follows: TGTGCCAGCAGTTACGGGGGACAGGGATCACCCCTCCACTTT.

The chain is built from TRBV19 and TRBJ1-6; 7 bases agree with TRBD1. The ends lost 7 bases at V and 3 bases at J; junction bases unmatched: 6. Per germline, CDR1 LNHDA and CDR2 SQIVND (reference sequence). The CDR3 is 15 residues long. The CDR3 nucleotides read TGTGCCAGTAAAACGGGACAGCACTATAATTCACCCCTCCACTTT. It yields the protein CASKTGQHYNSPLHF.

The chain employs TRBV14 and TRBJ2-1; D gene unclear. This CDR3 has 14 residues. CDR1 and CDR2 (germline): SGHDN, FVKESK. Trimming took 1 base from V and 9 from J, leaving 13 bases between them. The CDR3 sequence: CASSQGAPAVEQFF. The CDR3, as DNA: TGTGCCAGCAGCCAAGGTGCCCCTGCAGTTGAGCAGTTCTTC.

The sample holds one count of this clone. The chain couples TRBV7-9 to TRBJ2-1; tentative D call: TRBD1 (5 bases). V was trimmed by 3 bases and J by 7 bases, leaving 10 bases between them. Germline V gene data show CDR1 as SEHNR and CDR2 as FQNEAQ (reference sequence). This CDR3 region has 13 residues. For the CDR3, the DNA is TGTGCCAGCAGCTTTGGGGCCGGAAATGAGCAGTTCTTC. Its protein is CASSFGAGNEQFF.

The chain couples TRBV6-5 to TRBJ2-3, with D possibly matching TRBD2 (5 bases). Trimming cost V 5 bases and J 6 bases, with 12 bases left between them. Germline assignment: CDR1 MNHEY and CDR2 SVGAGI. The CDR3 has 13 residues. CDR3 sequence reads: CASSEGRWDTQYF. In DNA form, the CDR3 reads TGTGCCAGCAGTGAGGGTCGGTGGGATACGCAGTATTTT.

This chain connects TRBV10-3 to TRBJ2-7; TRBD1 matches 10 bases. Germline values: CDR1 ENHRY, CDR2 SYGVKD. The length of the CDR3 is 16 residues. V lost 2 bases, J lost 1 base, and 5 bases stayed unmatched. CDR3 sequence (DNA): TGTGCCATCAGTGAGCCGGGACAGGGGAGGTCCTACGAGCAGTACTTC. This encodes CAISEPGQGRSYEQYF.

CDR3 nucleotides: TGTGCCAGCAGCTTTCTCGGACTAGCGGGAGGGTACACCGGGGAGCTGTTTTTT. Translated, it gives CASSFLGLAGGYTGELFF. The rearrangement joins TRBV2 to TRBJ2-2; 15 bases are a match to TRBD2. The J segment lost 3 bases and the V segment lost 6 bases, leaving 8 bases of the junction unmatched. The CDR3 consists of 18 residues. Germline V gene lookup returns CDR1 SNHLY and CDR2 FYNNEI.

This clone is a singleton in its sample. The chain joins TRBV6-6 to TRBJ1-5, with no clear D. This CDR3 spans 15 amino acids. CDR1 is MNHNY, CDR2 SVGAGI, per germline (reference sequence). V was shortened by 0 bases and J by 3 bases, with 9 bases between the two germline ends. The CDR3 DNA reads TGTGCCAGCAGTTACTCGATACACGCCAATCAGCCCCAGCATTTT. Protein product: CASSYSIHANQPQHF.

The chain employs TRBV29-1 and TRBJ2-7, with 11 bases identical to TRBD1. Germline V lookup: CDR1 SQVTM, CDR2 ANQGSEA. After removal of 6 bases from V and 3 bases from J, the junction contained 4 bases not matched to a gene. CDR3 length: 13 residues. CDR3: CSVWTGGLYEQYF. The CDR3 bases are TGCAGCGTATGGACAGGGGGCCTCTACGAGCAGTACTTC.

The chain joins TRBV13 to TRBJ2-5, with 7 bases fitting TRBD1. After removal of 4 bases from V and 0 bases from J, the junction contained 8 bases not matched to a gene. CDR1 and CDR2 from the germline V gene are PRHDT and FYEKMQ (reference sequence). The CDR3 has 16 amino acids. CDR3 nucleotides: TGTGCCAGCAGCTCTACAGGGGACCTCGACCAAGAGACCCAGTACTTC. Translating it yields CASSSTGDLDQETQYF.

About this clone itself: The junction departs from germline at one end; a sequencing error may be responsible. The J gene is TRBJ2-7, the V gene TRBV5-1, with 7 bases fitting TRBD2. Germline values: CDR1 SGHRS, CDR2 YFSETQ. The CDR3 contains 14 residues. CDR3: CASNLVGTNYEQYF. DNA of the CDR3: TGCGCCAGCAACTTGGTCGGGACTAACTACGAGCAGTACTTC.